This paragraph covers one TCR beta chain sequence. Its antigen is not yet known. Base qualities are missing; no much larger clone stands one base away. The data derive from a study of cytomegalovirus exposure and HLA in healthy donors (dated by TCRdb to the late 2010s). Context from the whole study: In an earlier analysis of 550 to 750 of the donors, 250 to 350 Gb of sequence data and just under 120 million unique TCR beta sequences from some 170 million T cells were reported. An early release covering 550 to 650 HLA-typed donors comprised about 290 gigabases of sequencing data and approximately 80 million unique TCR sequences. Among the approximately 420 genotyped donors, 75% to 90% belonged to the genetic ancestry cluster associated with self-reported Caucasian donors. The study aimed to test whether signatures of past pathogen exposure could be identified by cataloging public T cell receptors. The study used immunosequencing to profile the T cell repertoires of several hundred subjects and linked those repertoires to cytomegalovirus serostatus. In addition to the first cohort of several hundred subjects, a separate validation cohort of 100 to 150 different subjects was used. The study combined high-throughput TCR immunosequencing, statistical association of individual TCRs with disease status, and machine learning to predict cytomegalovirus infection status. A later analysis re-analyzed previously published TCR beta repertoires from about 600 donors and added high-resolution HLA genotyping to study TCR occurrence patterns. In the later analysis, no new phenotypic data were used to find candidate immune exposures; instead, reliance was placed on TCR beta sequences and their occurrence across donors. To decide whether each TCR beta V gene segment behaved as functional or pseudogenic, an earlier analysis of some 600 of the donors relied on high-throughput TCR beta sequencing. Donor age, sex, ethnicity and CMV serostatus were compiled alongside the repertoire data. A later genetic analysis took genome-wide SNP genotypes for about 55% of the roughly 670 donors and used that subset as a discovery cohort. All discovery cohort repertoires had been generated on a single sequencing platform. Both class I and class II loci were covered by HLA typing, at four-digit resolution. Typing coverage differed by locus: A, B, C, DRB1 and DQB1 were typed in about 629-630 donors, DQA1 in 500 to 550, DPA1 in approximately 610, and DPB1 in about 450. Several DR-DQ haplotypes were treated as single units for association and clustering because of strong linkage in the cohort. On average, roughly 240,000 unique TCR beta nucleotide sequences were sequenced per donor among fewer than 500 genotyped donors of the cohort, with roughly 18% of those sequences being non-productive. The research as a whole found: In vitro tests confirmed that a few of the cytomegalovirus-associated TCR beta chains recognize cytomegalovirus antigens. In a later genetic analysis, a missense DCLRE1C variant was associated with V-gene and J-gene trimming of TCR beta chains, and the association was replicated in an independent cohort. A cluster of highly shared sequence variants was judged likely to represent a technical artifact of the sequencing pipeline. Across donors, most TCR sequences were observed very rarely, whereas some public TCRs were present in many individuals. Roughly uniform sequencing depth across donors was assumed in presence/absence analyses, although this assumption may not hold. In a later genetic analysis, fewer N-insertions in productive TCRs were reported among donors in an Asian-associated ancestry cluster than the 666-donor mean. For the cohort, immune exposure information was limited to CMV serostatus. According to a later analysis, parvovirus B19, influenza, CMV and Epstein-Barr virus appeared linked to several top co-occurrence clusters. It was suggested by the authors that the approach could potentially be generalized to other disease states and immunological phenotypes. A further reported finding was that TCR beta sequences accurately predicted the HLA-A and HLA-B alleles for most subjects in the first cohort. In a later analysis, HLA-associated TCR beta chains were found to be more clonally expanded and to have lower generation probabilities than equally common non-associated chains. Because HLA typing was unavailable for some donors at each locus, only the typed subset was used in association tests. Because counts were too low, roughly 17 rarely observed V segments, including chromosome 9 orphons, were left out of the earlier analysis of approximately 500 of the donors. A total of 150 or so TCR beta chains were listed by the study as associated with cytomegalovirus. In both the original and validation cohorts, the classifier was reported to diagnose cytomegalovirus status with high specificity and sensitivity. Only TCR beta chains were sequenced in this cohort, and the absence of alpha or paired-chain data limited detectable features. Correlated functional status among segregating V segments might be attributable to linkage disequilibrium, but an unknown experimental factor could not be ruled out. In a later analysis, most CMV-associated TCR beta chains were found to appear HLA-restricted, with HLA associations seemingly driven largely by CMV exposure. At a false discovery rate of 0.05, a later analysis linked around 17,000 TCR beta sequences to specific HLA alleles. In a later analysis, TCR association rates were found to vary across HLA loci, with the most associated TCRs seen for DRB1 alleles and the fewest for HLA-C alleles. Strong co-occurrence of HLA alleles, especially DR and DQ, made assigning TCR associations to individual alleles difficult. In an earlier analysis of 500 to 650 of the donors, most TCR beta V segments appeared in productive rearrangements about 87% or about 30% of the time, broadly matching IMGT annotations. The 87-base-pair reads could not distinguish some IMGT-functional V segments, including TRBV6-2 and TRBV6-3, so those segments were excluded.

The cohort consisted of 670 or so healthy bone marrow donors. All cohort members were sampled while nominally healthy, although unrecorded immune exposures were likely present. The donor was CMV seropositive and was included in the group of 289 seropositive cohort members. A peripheral blood sample was provided by each donor, and peripheral blood mononuclear cells were used for TCR beta sequencing. Genomic DNA extraction from the blood cell samples was performed with the Qiagen DNeasy Blood Extraction Kit. V ends up 0 bases short and J 0 bases short, with an unmatched junction base count of 22. The CDR3, cysteine through phenylalanine, is 23 amino acids long. Left in the record is the CDR3 DNA by itself, 69 bases read in frame from the first base. The germline V gene sets CDR1 to MNHNS and CDR2 to SASEGT. Receptors were amplified or captured by the immunoSEQ multiplex PCR assay. For the multiplex PCR, a mixture combining 60 forward primers for TCR Vbeta segments and 13 reverse primers for TCR Jbeta segments was used. A multiplex PCR assay on genomic DNA amplified the CDR3 region of rearranged TCR beta genes. On the Illumina HiSeq System, the amplified TCR beta libraries were sequenced as 87-base-pair reads. On the study's bioinformatics: In a later analysis, roughly 80 million unique TCR beta chains were counted across the 650 to 700 repertoires, and approximately 11 million of these chains were shared by at least two donors. To remove PCR and sequencing errors, raw reads were error-corrected and collapsed into unique sequences using a nearest-neighbor algorithm that merged closely related sequences. CDR3 sequences were aligned to IMGT reference sequences to assign V, D and J gene segments. For a sequence to be retained, at least a six-nucleotide match to both a V gene segment and a J gene segment was required. A rearrangement was called productive if the CDR3 had no stop codons and remained in frame with V and J, and every other rearrangement was called non-productive. CDR3 was defined according to IMGT convention as the region running from the second conserved V-encoded cysteine to the conserved J-encoded phenylalanine. In an earlier analysis of around 640 of the donors, sequences lacking an unambiguous match to a single V gene segment were excluded. In an earlier analysis of approximately 560 of the donors, a V segment was called functional when productive rearrangements were above 56.7%, and segregating when the standard deviation between donors exceeded 5%. To diagnose cytomegalovirus status from the catalog of TCR beta chain sequences, a statistical classification framework was built. In a later analysis, TCR nucleotide sequences were compared against IMGT/GENE-DB human TR gene sequences so that V and J genes could be assigned. The TCRdist pipeline was used in a later analysis to assign CDR3 sequences and most-parsimonious VDJ recombination scenarios. In a later analysis, each TCR beta chain was defined by its CDR3 amino acid sequence together with its V-gene family, and reads lacking a unique V-gene family were excluded. To address suspected cross-contamination and a sequencing artifact, a later analysis removed several hundred highly shared, low-generation-probability nucleotide sequences. In a later analysis, a clonal expansion index was calculated for each public chain from normalized within-repertoire ranks of inferred template counts. Generation probabilities in a later analysis came from a VDJ recombination model fitted to out-of-frame rearrangements, and those results were checked against IGoR. In a later analysis, hypergeometric tests were used to score TCR-TCR, TCR-HLA and TCR-CMV co-occurrence, with a repertoire-size bias correction applied to TCR pairs. In a later analysis, false discovery rates were estimated by permuting HLA or CMV assignments 20 times. In a later analysis, co-occurring TCRs were grouped using DBSCAN, with TCRdist sequence similarity added in when clustering inside HLA-allele-positive subsets. Repertoires with fewer than 30,000 or more than 120,000 public chains, plus five repertoires with anomalous nucleotide sharing, were excluded from co-occurrence clustering. The table was pulled from immuneACCESS by TCRdb, which kept in-frame rearrangements only. Such tables lose some clones; where checked, under half of the loss comes from unresolved V genes, and the rest has no known cause. The V and J calls and the clone size are those of that table, but D and trimming were determined from the DNA. The sample table lists 180,000 or so clones, around 80% of them with a count of one. The top ten clonotypes cover roughly 3.7% of the sample.

The receptor was isolated from a woman aged 60 to 75 in good health and CMV-seropositive. The chain couples TRBV6-1 to TRBJ2-3; TRBD2 aligns with 9 central bases. The specimen was PBMCs. The CDR3 sequence is CASSEALGVVSGGSRSSTDTQYF. The DNA sequence reads TGTGCCAGCAGTGAAGCGCTCGGGGTGGTTAGCGGGGGATCCAGAAGTAGCACAGATACGCAGTATTTT.